This T cell receptor (beta chain) was sequenced during a study of identical twins. Ten or more counts support this clonotype. There are 13 residues in the CDR3. Trimming removed 3 bases from V and 2 bases from J, with 7 bases in between. CDR1 and CDR2 from the germline V gene are SGDLS and YYNGEE. Using its own MiXCR run on the 5' RACE reads, TCRdb lists one record per CDR3 protein. The sample records a few hundred thousand distinct CDR3 sequences, more than 13% being singletons. The data were also submitted as part of a second study, on yellow fever vaccine responses in identical twins.

The clonotype comes from a woman aged 18-30 years in good health. Material for sequencing was CD4+ T cells sorted from blood. The chain is built from TRBV9 and TRBJ2-3; no clear D gene. The CDR3 spells CASSARFTDTQYF. CDR3 nucleotides: TGTGCCAGCAGCGCCCGATTCACAGATACGCAGTATTTT.